This T cell receptor (beta chain) was profiled in a study of shared clonotypes between healthy human individuals. CDR3 length equals 13 residues. Per the germline V gene, CDR1 is SEHNR and CDR2 is FQNEAQ (reference sequence). Trimming left V 5 bases short and J 13 bases short, with 18 bases between. Clones were read by immunoSEQ multiplex PCR, and TCRdb kept only the in-frame ones, dropping some. This sample has roughly 2,500,000 clones, with 90% to 95% found just once. All donors were Caucasian adults living in Nashville, Tennessee. The receptor's source is a man younger than 35 in good health. Some clones in this sample may be carry-over from other donors' samples. Sequencing was done on a sample of naive CD4+ T cells from PBMCs. The subset: CD45RA+ positively selected. The chain carries TRBV7-9 and TRBJ2-1; maybe TRBD1 (6 bases). The CDR3 sequence: CASSHSSGGAQFF. CDR3 DNA: TGTGCCAGCAGCCACTCCTCTGGGGGCGCCCAGTTCTTC.